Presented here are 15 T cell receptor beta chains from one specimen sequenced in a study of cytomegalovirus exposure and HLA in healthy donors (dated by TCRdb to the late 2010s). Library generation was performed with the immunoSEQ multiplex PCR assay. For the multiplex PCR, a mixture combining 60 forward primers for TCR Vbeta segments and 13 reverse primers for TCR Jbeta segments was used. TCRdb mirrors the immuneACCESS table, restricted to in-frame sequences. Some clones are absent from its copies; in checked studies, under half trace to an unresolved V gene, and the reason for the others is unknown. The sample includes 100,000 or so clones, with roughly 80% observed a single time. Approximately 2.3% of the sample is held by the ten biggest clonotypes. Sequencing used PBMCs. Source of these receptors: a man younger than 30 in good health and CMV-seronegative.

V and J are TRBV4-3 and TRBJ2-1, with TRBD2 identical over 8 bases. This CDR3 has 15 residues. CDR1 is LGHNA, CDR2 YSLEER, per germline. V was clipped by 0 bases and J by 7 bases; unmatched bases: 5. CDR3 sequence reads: CASSQEPGGMNEQFF. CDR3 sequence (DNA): TGCGCCAGCAGCCAAGAACCGGGGGGGATGAATGAGCAGTTCTTC.

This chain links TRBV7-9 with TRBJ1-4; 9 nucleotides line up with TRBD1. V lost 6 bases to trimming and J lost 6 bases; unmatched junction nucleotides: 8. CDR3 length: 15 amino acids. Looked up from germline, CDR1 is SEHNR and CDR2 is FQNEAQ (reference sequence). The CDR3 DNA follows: TGTGCCAGCAGACTACCGGGACAGGGCCATGAAAAACTGTTTTTT. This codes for CASRLPGQGHEKLFF.

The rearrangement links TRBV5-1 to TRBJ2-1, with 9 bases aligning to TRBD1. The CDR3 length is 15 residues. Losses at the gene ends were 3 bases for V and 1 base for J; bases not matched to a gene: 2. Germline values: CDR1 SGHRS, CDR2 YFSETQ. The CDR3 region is CASSSGQGSYNEQFF. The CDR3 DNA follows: TGCGCCAGCAGCTCCGGACAGGGGTCCTACAATGAGCAGTTCTTC.

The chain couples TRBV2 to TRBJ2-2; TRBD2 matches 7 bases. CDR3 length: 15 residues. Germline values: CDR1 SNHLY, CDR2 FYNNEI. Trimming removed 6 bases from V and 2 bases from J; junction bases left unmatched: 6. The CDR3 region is CASSAKGLNTGELFF. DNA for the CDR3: TGTGCCAGCAGCGCAAAGGGACTAAACACCGGGGAGCTGTTTTTT.

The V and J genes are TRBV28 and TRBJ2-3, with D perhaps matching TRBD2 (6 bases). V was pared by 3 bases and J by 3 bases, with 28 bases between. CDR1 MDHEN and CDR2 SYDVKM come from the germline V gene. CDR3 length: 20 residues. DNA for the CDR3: TGTGCCAGCAGTTTTCTCGGGGGATCTAGACTAGATCCCCGTACAGATACGCAGTATTTT. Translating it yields CASSFLGGSRLDPRTDTQYF.

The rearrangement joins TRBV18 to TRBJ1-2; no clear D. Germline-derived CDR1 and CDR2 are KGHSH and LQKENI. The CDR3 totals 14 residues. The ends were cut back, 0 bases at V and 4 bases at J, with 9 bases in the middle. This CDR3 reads CASSPPGELYGYTF. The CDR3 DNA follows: TGTGCCAGCTCACCACCCGGGGAACTCTATGGCTACACCTTC. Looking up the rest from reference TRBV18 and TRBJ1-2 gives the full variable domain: NAGVMQNPRHLVRRRGQEARLRCSPMKGHSHVYWYRQLPEEGLKFMVYLQKENIIDESGMPKERFSAEFPKEGPSILRIQQVVRGDSAAYFCASSPPGELYGYTFGSGTRLTVV.

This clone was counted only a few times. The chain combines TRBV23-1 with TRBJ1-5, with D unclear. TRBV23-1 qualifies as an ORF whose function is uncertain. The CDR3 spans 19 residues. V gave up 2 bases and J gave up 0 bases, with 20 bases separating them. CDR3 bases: TGCGCCAGCAGTCAAGAGGAACCGCGGGTCTTCTATAGCAATCAGCCCCAGCATTTT. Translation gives CASSQEEPRVFYSNQPQHF.

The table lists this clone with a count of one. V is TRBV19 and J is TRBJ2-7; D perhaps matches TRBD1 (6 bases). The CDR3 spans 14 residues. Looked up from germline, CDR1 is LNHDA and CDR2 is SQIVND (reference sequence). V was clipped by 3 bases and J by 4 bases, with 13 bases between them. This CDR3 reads CASSMGRGSYEQYF. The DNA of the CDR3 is TGTGCCAGTAGTATGGGCAGGGGTAGTTACGAGCAGTACTTC.

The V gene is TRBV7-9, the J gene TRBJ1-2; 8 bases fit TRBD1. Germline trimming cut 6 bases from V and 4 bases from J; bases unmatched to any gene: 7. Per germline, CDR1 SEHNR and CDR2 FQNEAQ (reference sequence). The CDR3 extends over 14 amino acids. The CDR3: CASRQTGGAYGYTF. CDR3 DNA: TGTGCCAGCAGACAAACAGGGGGGGCCTATGGCTACACCTTC.

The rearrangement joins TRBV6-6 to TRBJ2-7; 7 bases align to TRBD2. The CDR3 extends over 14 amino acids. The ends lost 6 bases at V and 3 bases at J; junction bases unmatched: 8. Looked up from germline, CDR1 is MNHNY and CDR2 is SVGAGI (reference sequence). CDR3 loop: CASRRGGSLYEQYF. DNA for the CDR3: TGTGCCAGCAGGAGGGGCGGGAGTCTCTACGAGCAGTACTTC.

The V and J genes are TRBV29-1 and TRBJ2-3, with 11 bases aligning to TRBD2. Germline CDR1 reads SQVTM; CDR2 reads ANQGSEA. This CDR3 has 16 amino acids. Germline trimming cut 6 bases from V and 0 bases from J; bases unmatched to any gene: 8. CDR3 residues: CSVPGTSGRSTDTQYF. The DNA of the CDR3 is TGCAGCGTCCCCGGGACTAGCGGACGAAGCACAGATACGCAGTATTTT.

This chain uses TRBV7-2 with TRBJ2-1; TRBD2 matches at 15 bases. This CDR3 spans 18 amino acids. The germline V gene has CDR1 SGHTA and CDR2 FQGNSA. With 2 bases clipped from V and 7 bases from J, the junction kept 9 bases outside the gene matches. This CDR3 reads CASSLRPNGLAGGNEQFF. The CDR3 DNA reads TGTGCCAGCAGCTTAAGGCCGAACGGACTAGCGGGAGGGAATGAGCAGTTCTTC.

This chain's CDR3 is CASGSQREYEQFF. CDR3 DNA: TGTGCCAGCGGATCCCAGCGGGAATACGAGCAGTTCTTC. V gene TRBV2 combines with J gene TRBJ2-1; 7 bases line up with TRBD2. The CDR3 sequence is 13 residues long. Looked up from germline, CDR1 is SNHLY and CDR2 is FYNNEI. V lost 8 bases, J lost 10 bases, and 11 bases stayed unmatched.

The CDR3 region is CTSSQAGRYRREVLINEQFF. The CDR3 nucleotides are TGCACCAGCAGCCAAGCCGGGCGGTACCGGCGGGAGGTGCTGATCAATGAGCAGTTCTTC. V and J are TRBV1 and TRBJ2-1; the table assigns TRBD2, which was not confirmed against the DNA. TRBV1 is noted as a pseudogene. The length of the CDR3 is 20 residues.

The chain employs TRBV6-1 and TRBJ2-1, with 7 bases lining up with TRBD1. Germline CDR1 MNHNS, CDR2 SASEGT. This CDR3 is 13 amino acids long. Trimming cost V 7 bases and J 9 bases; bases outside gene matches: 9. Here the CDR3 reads CASTGPQGSEQFF. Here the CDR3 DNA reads TGTGCCAGCACGGGACCACAGGGGTCTGAGCAGTTCTTC.